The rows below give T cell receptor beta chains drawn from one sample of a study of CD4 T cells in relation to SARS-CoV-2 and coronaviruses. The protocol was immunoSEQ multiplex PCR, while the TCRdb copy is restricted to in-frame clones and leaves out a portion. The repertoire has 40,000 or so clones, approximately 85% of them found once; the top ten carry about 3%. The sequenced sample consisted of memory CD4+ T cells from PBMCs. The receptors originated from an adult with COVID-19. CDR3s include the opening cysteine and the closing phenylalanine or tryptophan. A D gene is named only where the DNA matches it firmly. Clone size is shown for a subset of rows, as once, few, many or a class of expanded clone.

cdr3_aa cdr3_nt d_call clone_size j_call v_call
CASSLDDRGYGYTF TGCGCCAGCAGCTTGGACGACAGGGGCTATGGCTACACCTTC TRBD1 few TRBJ1-2 TRBV5-1
CASSLSSSYEQYF TGTGCCAGCAGTTTATCCTCCTCCTACGAGCAGTACTTC . . TRBJ2-7 TRBV28
CASSQEGRTNSPLHF TGTGCCAGCAGCCAAGAGGGCAGGACTAATTCACCCCTCCACTTT . . TRBJ1-6 TRBV4-2
CASSYPGTGGNTIYF TGTGCCAGCAGTTACCCCGGGACGGGTGGAAACACCATATATTTT . few TRBJ1-3 TRBV6-5
CASSGQTNSPLHF TGTGCCAGCTCGGGACAGACAAATTCACCCCTCCACTTT TRBD1 . TRBJ1-6 TRBV18
CASSNAGGRYNEQFF TGTGCCAGCAGTAACGCAGGGGGTCGCTACAATGAGCAGTTCTTC TRBD1 . TRBJ2-1 TRBV27
CASSPRGETQYF TGTGCCAGCTCACCACGGGGAGAGACCCAGTACTTC . . TRBJ2-5 TRBV18
CASSWGRDQGYTF TGTGCCAGCAGCTGGGGACGGGATCAAGGCTACACCTTC . once TRBJ1-2 TRBV7-9
CASSLARGLALREQFF TGTGCCAGCAGCTTAGCGCGGGGACTAGCCCTCAGGGAGCAGTTCTTC TRBD2 . TRBJ2-1 TRBV7-2
CASSRQGAQPQHF TGTGCCAGCAGTCGACAGGGGGCTCAGCCCCAGCATTTT TRBD1 . TRBJ1-5 TRBV6-5
CASTDNPNSYEQYF TGTGCCAGCACGGACAATCCCAACTCCTACGAGCAGTACTTC . . TRBJ2-7 TRBV2
CASSQEFDTQYF TGCGCCAGCAGCCAAGAGTTCGATACGCAGTATTTT . . TRBJ2-3 TRBV4-1
CASSVGVLTEAFF TGTGCCAGCAGCGTAGGGGTTCTCACTGAAGCTTTCTTT . few TRBJ1-1 TRBV9
CASSYPRGLSDEQFF TGTGCCAGCAGTTACCCCAGGGGGCTTAGCGATGAGCAGTTCTTC TRBD1 once TRBJ2-1 TRBV6-2/TRBV6-3
CASKTGPSTDTQYF TGTGCCAGCAAAACGGGACCCAGCACAGATACGCAGTATTTT . . TRBJ2-3 TRBV2
CASSFSRGHYGYTF TGTGCCAGCAGCTTCTCCCGGGGCCACTATGGCTACACCTTC . few TRBJ1-2 TRBV5-4
CASGQGFSPLHF TGTGCCAGCGGACAGGGTTTTTCACCCCTCCACTTT TRBD1 . TRBJ1-6 TRBV27